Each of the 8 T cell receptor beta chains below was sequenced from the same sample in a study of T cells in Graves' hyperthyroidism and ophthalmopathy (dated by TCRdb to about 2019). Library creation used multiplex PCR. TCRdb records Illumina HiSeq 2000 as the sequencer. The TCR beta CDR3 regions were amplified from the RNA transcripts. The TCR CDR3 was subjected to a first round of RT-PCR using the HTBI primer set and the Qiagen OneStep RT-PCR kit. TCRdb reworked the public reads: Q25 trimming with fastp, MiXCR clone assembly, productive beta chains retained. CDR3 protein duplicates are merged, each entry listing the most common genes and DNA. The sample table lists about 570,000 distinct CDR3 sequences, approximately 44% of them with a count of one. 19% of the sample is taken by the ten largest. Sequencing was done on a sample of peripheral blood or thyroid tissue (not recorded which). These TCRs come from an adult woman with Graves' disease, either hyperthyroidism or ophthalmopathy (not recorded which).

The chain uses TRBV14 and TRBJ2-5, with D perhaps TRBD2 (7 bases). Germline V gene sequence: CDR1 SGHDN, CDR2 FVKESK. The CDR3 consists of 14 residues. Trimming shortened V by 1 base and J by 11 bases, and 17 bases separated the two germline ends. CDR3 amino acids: CASSQVVGGADQYF. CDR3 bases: TGTGCCAGCAGCCAAGTAGTGGGGGGGGCGGATCAGTACTTC.

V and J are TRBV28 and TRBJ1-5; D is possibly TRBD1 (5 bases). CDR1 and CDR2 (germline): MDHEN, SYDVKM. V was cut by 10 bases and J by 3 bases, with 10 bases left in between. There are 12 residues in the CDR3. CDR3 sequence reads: CATMGVNQPQHF. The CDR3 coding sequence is TGTGCCACCATGGGGGTCAATCAGCCCCAGCATTTT. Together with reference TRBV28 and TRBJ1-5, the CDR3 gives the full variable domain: DVKVTQSSRYLVKRTGEKVFLECVQDMDHENMFWYRQDPGLGLRLIYFSYDVKMKEKGDIPEGYSVSREKKERFSLILESASTNQTSMYLCATMGVNQPQHFGDGTRLSIL.

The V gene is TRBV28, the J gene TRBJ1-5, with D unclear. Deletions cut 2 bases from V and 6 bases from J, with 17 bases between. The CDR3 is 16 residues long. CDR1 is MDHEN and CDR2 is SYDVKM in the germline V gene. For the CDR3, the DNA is TGTGCCAGCAGTTTAAAGGGCACCCGGGGATCTCAGCCCCAGCATTTT. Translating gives CASSLKGTRGSQPQHF. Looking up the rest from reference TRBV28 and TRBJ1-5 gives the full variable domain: DVKVTQSSRYLVKRTGEKVFLECVQDMDHENMFWYRQDPGLGLRLIYFSYDVKMKEKGDIPEGYSVSREKKERFSLILESASTNQTSMYLCASSLKGTRGSQPQHFGDGTRLSIL.

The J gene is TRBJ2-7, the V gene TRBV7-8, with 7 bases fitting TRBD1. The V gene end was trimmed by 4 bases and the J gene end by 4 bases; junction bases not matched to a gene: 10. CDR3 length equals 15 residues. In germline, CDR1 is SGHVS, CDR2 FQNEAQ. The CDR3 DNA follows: TGTGCCAGCAGCTCCGACAGGGTCAGCCTGTACGAGCAGTACTTC. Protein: CASSSDRVSLYEQYF.

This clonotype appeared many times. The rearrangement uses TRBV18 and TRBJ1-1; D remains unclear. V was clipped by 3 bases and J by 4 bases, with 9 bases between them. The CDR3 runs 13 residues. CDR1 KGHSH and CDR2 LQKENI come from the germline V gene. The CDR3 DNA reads TGTGCCAGCTCACCCACCCCTAGCACTGAAGCTTTCTTT. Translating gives CASSPTPSTEAFF.

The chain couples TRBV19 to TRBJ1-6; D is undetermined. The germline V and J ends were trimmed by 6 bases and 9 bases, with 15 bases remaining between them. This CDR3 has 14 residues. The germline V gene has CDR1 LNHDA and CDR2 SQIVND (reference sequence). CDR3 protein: CASSTRADPSPLHF. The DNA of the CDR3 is TGTGCCAGTAGCACCCGGGCGGACCCTTCACCCCTCCACTTT.

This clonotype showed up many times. Here the CDR3 DNA reads TGTGCCAGCAGCGGGAGTACGAACACCGGGGAGCTGTTTTTT. Protein product: CASSGSTNTGELFF. The chain couples TRBV5-5 to TRBJ2-2; D might be TRBD2 (5 bases). CDR1 is SGHKS, CDR2 YYEKEE, per germline (reference sequence). The CDR3 spans 14 residues. Trimming shortened V by 4 bases and J by 0 bases, and 7 bases separated the two germline ends.

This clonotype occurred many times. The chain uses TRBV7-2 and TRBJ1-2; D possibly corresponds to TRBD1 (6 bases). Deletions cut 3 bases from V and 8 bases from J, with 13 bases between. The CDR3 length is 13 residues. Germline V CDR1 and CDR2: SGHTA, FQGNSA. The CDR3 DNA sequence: TGTGCCAGCAGCTTTGGACAGCCTGGGGGCTACACCTTC. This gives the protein CASSFGQPGGYTF.